Listed below are T cell receptor beta chains from one sample, sequenced in a study of radiation and T cells in renal cell carcinoma. Using immunoSEQ multiplex PCR, the repertoire was profiled, and TCRdb retains in-frame clones only, with some absent. Of about 49,000 clones listed, roughly 80% are singletons. Sequences were derived from blood, sampled from a patient whose treatment included radiotherapy and nephrectomy. The receptors shown here come from a woman aged 70-85 years with renal cell carcinoma. Each CDR3 is given with its conserved first and last residue. The D gene is left open where the match is weak. Size is stated for part of the rows, as once, few or many counts, or as a class when the clone is expanded.

-	TRBV6-6	TRBJ2-1	TRBD1	CASSTGTGYNEQFF	TGTGCCAGCAGTACCGGGACAGGCTACAATGAGCAGTTCTTC
few	TRBV5-1	TRBJ2-1	-	CASSLVPERNEQFF	TGCGCCAGCAGCTTGGTCCCCGAAAGAAATGAGCAGTTCTTC
few	TRBV19	TRBJ2-1	TRBD2	CASSIIETSGYNEQFF	TGTGCCAGTAGTATAATTGAGACTAGCGGATACAATGAGCAGTTCTTC
-	TRBV10-1	TRBJ1-5	-	CASSDSNQPQHF	TGCGCCAGCAGTGATAGCAATCAGCCCCAGCATTTT
-	TRBV6-1	TRBJ1-2	TRBD1	CATDRGDYGYTF	TGTGCCACCGACAGGGGAGACTATGGCTACACCTTC
once	TRBV6-6	TRBJ2-7	-	CASSYGLGVYEQYF	TGTGCCAGCAGTTACGGGCTGGGGGTCTACGAGCAGTACTTC
-	TRBV19	TRBJ2-3	TRBD1	CASSGGGTDTQYF	TGTGCCAGTTCAGGGGGAGGCACAGATACGCAGTATTTT
-	TRBV6-1	TRBJ1-5	TRBD1	CASSGSGTGNNQPQHF	TGTGCCAGCAGTGGTTCCGGGACAGGGAACAATCAGCCCCAGCATTTT
-	TRBV5-1	TRBJ2-3	TRBD2	CASSLGGRRSDTQYF	TGCGCCAGCAGCTTGGGCGGGAGGAGGTCAGATACGCAGTATTTT
once	TRBV7-9	TRBJ2-7	-	CASSLEGNEQYF	TGTGCCAGCAGCTTAGAGGGGAACGAGCAGTACTTC
-	TRBV7-9	TRBJ2-7	-	CASSLGGFYEQYF	TGTGCCAGCAGCTTAGGGGGGTTCTACGAGCAGTACTTC
-	TRBV19	TRBJ1-4	TRBD1	CASSIVRTGGNEKLFF	TGTGCCAGTAGTATTGTTCGGACAGGCGGGAATGAAAAACTGTTTTTT
few	TRBV27	TRBJ2-7	-	CASSFLGSGGEQYF	TGTGCCAGCAGTTTTCTAGGGTCGGGTGGCGAGCAGTACTTC
once	TRBV5-6	TRBJ1-4	-	CASREQAHNEKLFF	TGTGCCAGCAGAGAACAGGCGCATAATGAAAAACTGTTTTTT
once	TRBV5-4	TRBJ2-7	TRBD1	CASRRTGGSYEQYF	TGTGCCAGCAGGAGAACAGGGGGTTCCTACGAGCAGTACTTC
-	TRBV27	TRBJ2-4	-	CASSLGTIQYF	TGTGCCAGCAGCCTGGGGACCATTCAGTACTTC
once	TRBV5-6	TRBJ2-2	-	CASSLGDPANTGELFF	TGTGCCAGCAGCTTAGGGGACCCCGCGAACACCGGGGAGCTGTTTTTT
-	TRBV6-5	TRBJ1-1	-	CASSYGGNTEAFF	TGTGCCAGCAGTTACGGAGGGAACACTGAAGCTTTCTTT
-	TRBV18	TRBJ2-7	TRBD2	CASSPGLADEQYF	TGTGCCAGCTCACCGGGACTAGCGGACGAGCAGTACTTC
-	TRBV5-6	TRBJ2-5	-	CASSLEVQTQYF	TGTGCCAGCAGCTTGGAGGTACAGACCCAGTACTTC
-	TRBV7-9	TRBJ1-4	TRBD1	CASSGGTGENEKLFF	TGTGCCAGCAGCGGGGGGACAGGAGAGAATGAAAAACTGTTTTTT
-	TRBV5-6	TRBJ2-7	-	CASSQDPPYEQYF	TGTGCCAGCAGCCAGGACCCGCCCTACGAGCAGTACTTC
-	TRBV28	TRBJ1-1	TRBD1	CASSLDRGGNTEAFF	TGTGCCAGCAGCCTGGACAGGGGAGGGAACACTGAAGCTTTCTTT
-	TRBV5-5	TRBJ2-1	-	CASSFLQGGEQFF	TGTGCCAGCAGCTTCCTCCAGGGGGGTGAGCAGTTCTTC
once	TRBV14	TRBJ2-1	TRBD2	CASSLIAGGLNEQFF	TGTGCCAGCAGCCTCATAGCGGGGGGGCTCAATGAGCAGTTCTTC
-	TRBV11-2	TRBJ2-7	-	CASNIAEAYEQYF	TGTGCCAGCAACATAGCGGAGGCCTACGAGCAGTACTTC
-	TRBV7-9	TRBJ1-4	TRBD1	CASSLGQGLEKLFF	TGTGCCAGCAGCTTAGGACAGGGCCTTGAAAAACTGTTTTTT
-	TRBV7-2	TRBJ1-2	TRBD1	CASSPNQGALGYGYTF	TGTGCCAGCAGCCCAAACCAGGGGGCACTGGGCTATGGCTACACCTTC
-	TRBV11-2	TRBJ2-6	-	CASSPSRAGANVLTF	TGTGCCAGCAGCCCTTCTAGGGCTGGGGCCAACGTCCTGACTTTC
-	TRBV6-6	TRBJ2-5	-	CAVREFMETQYF	TGTGCCGTCAGGGAGTTTATGGAGACCCAGTACTTC
-	TRBV5-1	TRBJ2-2	-	CASSLGYQGTGELFF	TGCGCCAGCAGCTTGGGTTATCAGGGGACCGGGGAGCTGTTTTTT
-	TRBV7-7	TRBJ2-1	-	CASSLVFQGNRSSYNEQFF	TGTGCCAGCAGCTTAGTCTTTCAGGGGAATAGGAGCTCCTACAATGAGCAGTTCTTC
-	TRBV19	TRBJ1-5	TRBD1	CASSKLRDSSNQPQHF	TGTGCCAGTAGTAAATTGCGGGACAGTAGCAATCAGCCCCAGCATTTT
-	TRBV2	TRBJ1-6	-	CASRTDAGSPLHF	TGTGCCAGCCGGACAGACGCAGGTTCACCCCTCCACTTT
-	TRBV5-4	TRBJ1-1	TRBD1	CASSSGQLETEAFF	TGTGCCAGCAGCTCGGGACAGTTAGAAACTGAAGCTTTCTTT
-	TRBV2	TRBJ1-2	-	CASSPQVFNYGYTF	TGTGCCAGCAGCCCCCAAGTATTTAACTATGGCTACACCTTC
few	TRBV5-8	TRBJ2-5	TRBD2	CASSPWTSGGVETQYF	TGTGCCAGCAGCCCTTGGACTAGCGGGGGAGTAGAGACCCAGTACTTC
-	TRBV5-6	TRBJ1-3	-	CASSRRLNTIYF	TGTGCCAGCAGCAGGCGGTTGAACACCATATATTTT
-	TRBV6-1	TRBJ2-7	-	CASSAGTPYEQYF	TGTGCCAGCAGTGCCGGGACACCTTACGAGCAGTACTTC
-	TRBV5-1	TRBJ2-3	TRBD1	CASSWMGTGDSTDTQYF	TGCGCCAGCAGCTGGATGGGGACAGGGGATAGCACAGATACGCAGTATTTT
many	TRBV11-2	TRBJ2-7	-	CASSFGRVANF	TGTGCCAGCAGCTTCGGCAGGGTTGCCAACTTC
-	TRBV6-5	TRBJ1-6	-	CASSSYGNSPLHF	TGTGCCAGCAGTTCCTACGGGAATTCACCCCTCCACTTT